Below, one TCR beta chain is given with its context. This sample was included in a study of blood T cell repertoires in COVID-19. Overall study: Acute-phase and convalescent COVID-19 samples originated in the United States, Italy and Spain. The cDNA or gDNA used as material had been derived from T cells, B-cell-depleted T cells, or PBMCs.

The V gene end was trimmed by 4 bases and the J gene end by 0 bases; junction bases not matched to a gene: 13. Germline lookup yields CDR1 SGHRS and CDR2 YFSETQ. The CDR3 runs 18 residues. Per the original methods: Reference gene primer amplification in the assay estimated nucleated cell counts. Repertoires were generated with immunoSEQ multiplex PCR, while TCRdb's copy carries only in-frame clones and drops some. The D gene and trimming were derived from the DNA, and the V and J assignments and clone size from that table. The table shows about 300,000 clones, with approximately 89% occurring only once. Followed over time, Seattle patients had been enrolled while infection was active.

Material for sequencing was peripheral blood. The sequence derives from a woman in her 30s with COVID-19, enrolled during active disease. The chain combines TRBV5-1 with TRBJ2-5; 9 bases are a match to TRBD1. This CDR3 reads CASSLRQGGTMYQETQYF. CDR3 in DNA: TGCGCCAGCAGCCTACGACAGGGGGGTACGATGTACCAAGAGACCCAGTACTTC.